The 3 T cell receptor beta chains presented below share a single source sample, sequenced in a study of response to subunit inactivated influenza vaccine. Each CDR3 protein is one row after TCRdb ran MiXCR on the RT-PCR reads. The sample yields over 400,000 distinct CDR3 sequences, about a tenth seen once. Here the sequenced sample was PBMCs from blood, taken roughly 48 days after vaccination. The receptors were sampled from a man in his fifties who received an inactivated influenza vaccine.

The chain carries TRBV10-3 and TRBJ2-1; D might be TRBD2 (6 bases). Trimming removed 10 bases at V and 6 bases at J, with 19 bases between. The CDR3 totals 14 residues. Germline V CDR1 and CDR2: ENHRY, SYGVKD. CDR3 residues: CATGGGTRGNEQFF. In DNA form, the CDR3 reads TGTGCCACCGGAGGCGGGACCCGAGGCAATGAGCAGTTCTTC.

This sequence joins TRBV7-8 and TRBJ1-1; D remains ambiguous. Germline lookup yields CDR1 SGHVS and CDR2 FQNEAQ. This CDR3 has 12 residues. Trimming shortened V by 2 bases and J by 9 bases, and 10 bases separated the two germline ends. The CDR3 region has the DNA TGTGCCAGCAGCTTATCTGAGAGAAAAGCTTTCTTT. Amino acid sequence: CASSLSERKAFF.

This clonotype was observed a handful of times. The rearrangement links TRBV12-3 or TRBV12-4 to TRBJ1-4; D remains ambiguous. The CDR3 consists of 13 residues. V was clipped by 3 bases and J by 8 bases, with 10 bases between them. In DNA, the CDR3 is TGTGCCAGCAGTTTTGGGAGCAGGGAAAAACTGTTTTTT. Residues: CASSFGSREKLFF.